A selection of T cell receptor beta chains follows, all from one sample in a study of regulatory T cells in long-lasting Graves disease. TCRdb redid the calling of the multiplex PCR reads with MiXCR, one entry per CDR3 protein. The sample lists 700,000 or so distinct CDR3 sequences; about 30% were seen once. Sample: peripheral blood mononuclear cells (PBMCs), taken when the disease was refractory, from a patient treated with antithyroid drugs. The receptors shown here come from a female donor with Graves disease. CDR3s include the opening cysteine and the closing phenylalanine or tryptophan. D genes are given only for firm matches. Rows give clone size only sometimes, using once, few, many, or a class for an expanded clone.

clone size | J gene | D gene | V gene | CDR3 DNA | CDR3 protein
NA | TRBJ1-2 | NA | TRBV25-1 | TGTGCCAGCAGTGTGTATCAGGGGTCGGGTGGCTACACCTTC | CASSVYQGSGGYTF
many | TRBJ2-7 | NA | TRBV15 | TGTGCCACCAGCAGAGATGAGGGCAGGCTTCGTTACTACGAGCAGTACTTC | CATSRDEGRLRYYEQYF
NA | TRBJ1-4 | NA | TRBV6-1 | TGTGCCAGCAGCTGGACAGACCAGGGTGAAAAACTGTTTTTT | CASSWTDQGEKLFF
NA | TRBJ1-1 | TRBD1 | TRBV3-1 | TGTGCCAGCAGCCCGGACAGGGTCATGAACACTGAAGCTTTCTTT | CASSPDRVMNTEAFF
few | TRBJ2-7 | NA | TRBV6-5 | TGTGCCAGCAGTTACTCAAGTGAGGGTTCCCACGAGCAGTACTTC | CASSYSSEGSHEQYF
NA | TRBJ1-2 | NA | TRBV7-9 | TGTGCCAGCAGCCCGCCCGGACAGAGAAATAACTATGGCTACACCTTC | CASSPPGQRNNYGYTF
NA | TRBJ2-2 | NA | TRBV5-1 | TGCGCCAGCAGCTTGAGGGACCAGACTTCCGGGGAGCTGTTTTTT | CASSLRDQTSGELFF
NA | TRBJ1-5 | NA | TRBV19 | TGTGCCAGTAGTATTAACCAGGCGAATCAGCCCCAGCATTTT | CASSINQANQPQHF
NA | TRBJ1-5 | TRBD1 | TRBV19 | TGTGCCAGTAGTAAGGCCCACAGGGGGCTAGGGTATAGCAATCAGCCCCAGCATTTT | CASSKAHRGLGYSNQPQHF
NA | TRBJ1-4 | TRBD1 | TRBV28 | TGTGCCAGCGGGGGACAGTTTGAAAAACTGTTTTTT | CASGGQFEKLFF